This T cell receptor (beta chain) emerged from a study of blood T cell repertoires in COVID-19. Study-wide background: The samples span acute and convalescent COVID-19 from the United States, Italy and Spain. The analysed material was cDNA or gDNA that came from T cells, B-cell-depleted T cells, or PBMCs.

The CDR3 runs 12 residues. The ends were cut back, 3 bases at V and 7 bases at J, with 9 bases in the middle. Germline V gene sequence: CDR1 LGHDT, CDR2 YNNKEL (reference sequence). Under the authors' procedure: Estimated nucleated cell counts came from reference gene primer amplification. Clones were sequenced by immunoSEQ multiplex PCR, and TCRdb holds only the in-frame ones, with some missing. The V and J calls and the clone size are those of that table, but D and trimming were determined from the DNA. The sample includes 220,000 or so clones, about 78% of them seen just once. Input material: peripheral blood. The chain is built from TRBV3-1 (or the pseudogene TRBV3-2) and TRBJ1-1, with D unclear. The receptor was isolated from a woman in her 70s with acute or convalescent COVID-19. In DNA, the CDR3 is TGTGCCAGCAGCCAGACCCCAGGTGAAGCTTTCTTT. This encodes CASSQTPGEAFF.